The subject of this entry is one T cell receptor beta chain. Its antigen is not known. CD45RO-negative, CCR7-positively selected cells formed the naive CD8 fraction, excluding terminally differentiated effector memory CD45RA+ cells. The sample comes from a study of shared clonotypes between healthy human individuals. Study-wide results and caveats: Naive subsets generally exceeded memory subsets in estimated richness.

Per sorted-subset replicate PCR, input was around 200 ng DNA, representing 30,000 to 35,000 T cell genomes. In the original analysis: ImmunoSEQ sequences covered only the junction and lacked quality scores; filtering therefore differed. Clones were read by immunoSEQ multiplex PCR, and TCRdb kept only the in-frame ones, dropping some. D and trimming were read from the DNA, whereas the V and J calls and clone size are those reported in that table. The table has around 2.1 million clones, about 92% seen once. The CDR3 covers 13 residues. The V end lost 4 bases, the J end lost 5 bases, and 11 bases lay between the germline ends. Germline CDR1 is SGHDN and CDR2 is FVKESK.

The sequence came from a man aged 18 to 29 in good health. Some clones in this sample may be carry-over from other donors' samples. Sequencing was done on a sample of naive CD8+ T cells from PBMCs. The chain recombines TRBV14 with TRBJ1-1; D gene uncertain. This CDR3 is CASSRRGMTEAFF. CDR3 coding DNA: TGTGCCAGCAGCCGAAGAGGGATGACTGAAGCTTTCTTT. The variable domain in full, completed from reference TRBV14 and TRBJ1-1, reads EAGVTQFPSHSVIEKGQTVTLRCDPISGHDNLYWYRRVMGKEIKFLLHFVKESKQDESGMPNNRFLAERTGGTYSTLKVQPAELEDSGVYFCASSRRGMTEAFFGQGTRLTVV.